Listed below are T cell receptor beta chains from one sample, sequenced in a study of CD8 T cells in Susac syndrome. MiXCR was run by TCRdb on the immunoSEQ multiplex PCR reads, yielding one entry per CDR3 protein. Of 100,000 to 150,000 distinct CDR3 sequences in the sample, nearly 95% were seen once. The sequenced sample consisted of CD4+ T cells from PBMCs. The receptors originated from a human donor in good health. Both conserved end residues are trimmed from each CDR3. For some rows the clone size is stated as once, few or many, or as a class when expanded; others skip it.

>TRBJ2-1|12|TRBV20-1|-
SARDSLANNEQF
>TRBJ2-1|12|TRBV19|-
ASSIDHSYNEQF
>TRBJ2-1|12|TRBV7-2|-
ASSFDRAYNEQF
>TRBJ2-7|12|TRBV28|-
AISPGQGSGKQY
>TRBJ2-2|13|TRBV6-5|-
ASSYSYANTGELF
>TRBJ2-7|11|TRBV28|-
ASSLAQIYEQY
>TRBJ2-7|12|TRBV20-1|-
SAVGGTGAYEQY
>TRBJ2-7|12|TRBV3-1|-
ASSPRDRGREQY
>TRBJ2-7|11|TRBV3-1|-
ASSLPGTYEQY
>TRBJ2-5|14|TRBV20-1|-
SARPITLGGTETQY
>TRBJ1-1|11|TRBV10-3|-
AISPEGATEAF
>TRBJ1-1|11|TRBV28|-
ASIEVADTEAF
>TRBJ2-3|13|TRBV27|-
ASSSSGSSRDTQY
>TRBJ2-4|13|TRBV5-1|-
ASSDETPDKNIQY
>TRBJ2-6|12|TRBV20-1|-
SANRGAGANVLT
>TRBJ1-1|12|TRBV6-5|-
ASKREGFDTEAF
>TRBJ2-1|13|TRBV12-3/TRBV12-4|-
ASSQSSGSYNEQF
>TRBJ1-1|13|TRBV28|-
ASSLSAGRTAEAF
>TRBJ2-5|10|TRBV2|-
ASRRDRETQY
>TRBJ2-7|12|TRBV19|once
ASSTLGTGGEQY
>TRBJ1-5|11|TRBV3-1|once
ASSQDGDQPQH
>TRBJ2-4|15|TRBV4-2|-
ASSQDSPGAAKNIQY
>TRBJ2-3|12|TRBV7-2|-
ASSSAIRTDTQY
>TRBJ1-2|13|TRBV5-6|-
ASSLKGQDRYGYT
>TRBJ2-1|11|TRBV29-1|-
SVEFFWGDEQF
>TRBJ1-5|13|TRBV27|once
ASSLSPGLNQPQH
>TRBJ2-3|11|TRBV3-1|-
ASSQLYTDTQY
>TRBJ2-7|13|TRBV7-2|-
ASSRAPASSYEQY
>TRBJ1-5|12|TRBV28|-
ASTINGGYQPQH
>TRBJ2-6|13|TRBV11-2|-
ASSLSGAGANVLT
>TRBJ1-2|13|TRBV5-5|few
ASSLPSSLGGGYT